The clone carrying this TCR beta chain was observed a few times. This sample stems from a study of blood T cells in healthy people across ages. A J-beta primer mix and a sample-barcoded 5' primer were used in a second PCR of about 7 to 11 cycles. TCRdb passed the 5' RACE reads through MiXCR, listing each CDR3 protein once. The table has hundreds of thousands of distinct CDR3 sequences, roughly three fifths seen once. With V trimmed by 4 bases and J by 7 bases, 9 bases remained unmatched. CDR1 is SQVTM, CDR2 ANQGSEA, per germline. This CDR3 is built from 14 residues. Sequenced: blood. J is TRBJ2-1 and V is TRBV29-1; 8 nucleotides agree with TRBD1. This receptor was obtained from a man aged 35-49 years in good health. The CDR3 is CSVGTPGQENEQFF. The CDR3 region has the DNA TGCAGCGTTGGTACCCCGGGACAGGAGAATGAGCAGTTCTTC.